This T cell receptor (beta chain) stems from a study of blood T cell repertoires in COVID-19. The method was immunoSEQ multiplex PCR; TCRdb's version includes in-frame clones alone and lacks a portion of them. This sample yields approximately 320,000 clones, of which around nine tenths are seen a single time; around 2.7% belongs to the top ten. The receptor was derived from a man aged 55 to 70 who had recovered from COVID-19. Sequencing was carried out using PBMCs or T cells enriched from blood (not recorded which).

DNA of the CDR3: TGTGCCAGCAGCCAAGACCCAGGGGGCAGAAACACCATATATTTT. Translated, it gives CASSQDPGGRNTIYF. The chain recombines TRBV3-1 (or the pseudogene TRBV3-2) with TRBJ1-3; 8 bases line up with TRBD1. The length of the CDR3 is 15 residues. V was clipped by 0 bases and J by 5 bases; unmatched bases: 3. The germline gives CDR1 LGHDT, CDR2 YNNKEL (reference sequence).